Included here is one T cell receptor (beta chain) sequence, with context. From germline, CDR1 is MGHDK and CDR2 SYGVNS. The trim removed 0 bases at V and 5 bases at J, leaving 3 bases unmatched. The CDR3 runs to 14 residues. These data come from a study of cytomegalovirus exposure and HLA in healthy donors. For the study at large: An analysis done earlier identified fewer than 140 million unique TCR beta sequences from approximately 180 million T cells.

The PCR was carried out with 60 Vbeta primers and 13 Jbeta primers. Generated by immunoSEQ multiplex PCR, the TCRdb table keeps only in-frame clones and is missing some. The sample lists fewer than 200,000 clones, about 79% occurring once. Material: PBMCs. This clonotype originated in a female donor in good health and CMV-seronegative. The chain employs TRBV25-1 and TRBJ2-5; 7 positions agree with TRBD1. Here the CDR3 DNA reads TGTGCCAGCAGTGAATATACAGGGGAGGAGACCCAGTACTTC. Translating it yields CASSEYTGEETQYF.